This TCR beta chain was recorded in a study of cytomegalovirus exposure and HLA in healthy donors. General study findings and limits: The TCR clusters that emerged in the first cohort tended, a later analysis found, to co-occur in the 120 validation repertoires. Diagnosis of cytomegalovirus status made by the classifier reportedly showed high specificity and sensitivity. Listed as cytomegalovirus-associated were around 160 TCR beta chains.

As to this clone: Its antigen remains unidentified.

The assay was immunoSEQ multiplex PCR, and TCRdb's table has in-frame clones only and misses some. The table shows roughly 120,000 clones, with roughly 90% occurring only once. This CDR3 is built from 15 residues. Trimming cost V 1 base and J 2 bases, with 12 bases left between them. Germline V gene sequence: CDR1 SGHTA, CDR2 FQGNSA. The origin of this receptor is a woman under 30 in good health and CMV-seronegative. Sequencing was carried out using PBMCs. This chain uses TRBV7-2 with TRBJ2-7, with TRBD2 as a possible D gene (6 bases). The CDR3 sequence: CASSLGLEGPYEQYF. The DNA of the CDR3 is TGTGCCAGCAGCTTAGGCTTGGAGGGCCCCTACGAGCAGTACTTC.